These 27 T cell receptor beta chains were all obtained from the same sample, sequenced in a study of OX40 agonist ivuxolimab in advanced cancers. The protocol was immunoSEQ multiplex PCR, while the TCRdb copy is restricted to in-frame clones and leaves out a portion. The sample lists about 69,000 clones; almost 90% were seen once. The sequencing here drew on CD4+ or CD8+ T cells sorted from blood, taken in a trial of the OX40 agonist ivuxolimab. These receptors originate from an adult with an advanced solid tumor such as melanoma, head and neck, liver or kidney cancer.

The genes are TRBV7-3 and TRBJ2-3; TRBD1 matches 8 bases. CDR1 is SGHTA, CDR2 FQGTGA, per germline. The CDR3 has 15 residues. Trimming took 0 bases from V and 5 from J; bases not matched to a gene: 4. The DNA for the CDR3 is TGTGCCAGCAGCTTAACCGGGACAGGTGAAGATACGCAGTATTTT. Translated, it gives CASSLTGTGEDTQYF.

V usage is TRBV19 and J usage is TRBJ2-6; D unresolved. Germline CDR1 LNHDA, CDR2 SQIVND (reference sequence). V lost 7 bases and J 4 bases, leaving 20 bases between the germline ends. The CDR3 spans 17 residues. The CDR3 nucleotides are TGTGCCAGTACCTCCAGAAACCGGGCCTCGGGGGCCAACGTCCTGACTTTC. Its protein product is CASTSRNRASGANVLTF.

This chain connects TRBV15 to TRBJ1-2, with D possibly being TRBD1 (5 bases). CDR3 size: 15 residues. Germline V lookup: CDR1 LNHNV, CDR2 YYDKDF (reference sequence). V lost 1 base and J 0 bases, leaving 9 bases between the germline ends. CDR3 sequence (DNA): TGTGCCACCAGCAGAGGGATACAGGCTAACTATGGCTACACCTTC. This gives the protein CATSRGIQANYGYTF. Based on the CDR3 plus reference TRBV15 and TRBJ1-2, the full variable domain is DAMVIQNPRYQVTQFGKPVTLSCSQTLNHNVMYWYQQKSSQAPKLLFHYYDKDFNNEADTPDNFQSRRPNTSFCFLDIRSPGLGDTAMYLCATSRGIQANYGYTFGSGTRLTVV.

The J gene is TRBJ2-1, the V gene TRBV27; 9 bases map to TRBD2. In germline, CDR1 is MNHEY, CDR2 SMNVEV (reference sequence). V dropped 2 bases and J dropped 5; count of bases not matched to a gene: 7. The CDR3 extends over 16 amino acids. Written as DNA, the CDR3 is TGTGCCAGCAGTTTAATTAGCGGGAGTTTCAACAATGAGCAGTTCTTC. Protein product: CASSLISGSFNNEQFF.

The chain uses TRBV5-1 and TRBJ1-2; TRBD1 matches at 7 bases. Germline CDR1 reads SGHRS; CDR2 reads YFSETQ. There are 14 residues in the CDR3. The V and J ends lost 4 bases and 4 bases, in that order; junction bases with no gene match: 7. DNA for the CDR3: TGCGCCAGCAGCGGCGGGACAGCCATCTATGGCTACACCTTC. The encoded protein is CASSGGTAIYGYTF.

V is TRBV21-1 and J is TRBJ2-2; the D segment call TRBD2 is taken from the table without a DNA check. TRBV21-1 is noted as a pseudogene. This CDR3 comprises 16 residues. The CDR3 bases are TGTGCCAGCAGCAAAGGCCTAGCGACGAACACCGGGGAGCTGTTTTTT. This encodes CASSKGLATNTGELFF.

The J gene is TRBJ1-5, the V gene TRBV2; D remains ambiguous. CDR1 is SNHLY, CDR2 FYNNEI, per germline. The CDR3 covers 14 residues. V was cut by 10 bases and J by 3 bases, with 16 bases left in between. CDR3 coding DNA: TGTGCCATCGGATCTTTGGGCCCCAATCAGCCCCAGCATTTT. Its translation is CAIGSLGPNQPQHF.

In its sample, this clone was seen a few times. The CDR3 DNA is TGTGCCAGCAGTGACAGGGGGCCGGATGGCTACACCTTC. Protein: CASSDRGPDGYTF. This chain joins TRBV25-1 and TRBJ1-2; 8 positions agree with TRBD1. Germline V gene sequence: CDR1 MGHDK, CDR2 SYGVNS. The CDR3 spans 13 residues. With 3 bases clipped from V and 6 bases from J, the junction kept 3 bases outside the gene matches.

This sequence joins TRBV18 and TRBJ1-2; 7 nucleotides line up with TRBD1. Looked up from germline, CDR1 is KGHSH and CDR2 is LQKENI. J gave up 6 bases and V 3 bases, and 4 bases lay outside the gene matches. The CDR3 spans 13 residues. Here the CDR3 DNA reads TGTGCCAGCTCACCCATAGGGGGCGATGGCTACACCTTC. Protein sequence: CASSPIGGDGYTF. Variable domain in full (rest from reference TRBV18 and TRBJ1-2): NAGVMQNPRHLVRRRGQEARLRCSPMKGHSHVYWYRQLPEEGLKFMVYLQKENIIDESGMPKERFSAEFPKEGPSILRIQQVVRGDSAAYFCASSPIGGDGYTFGSGTRLTVV.

The V and J genes are TRBV4-3 and TRBJ2-1, with a possible D match to TRBD2 (7 bases). This CDR3 has 19 amino acids. With 0 bases removed from V and 6 bases from J, the gap between germline ends came to 24 bases. Germline V gives CDR1 LGHNA, CDR2 YSLEER. CDR3 nucleotide sequence: TGCGCCAGCAGCCAAGATCTTATCGGGGGGCGTACCTTTGCCAATGAGCAGTTCTTC. Protein: CASSQDLIGGRTFANEQFF.

The rearrangement uses TRBV6-6 and TRBJ2-7, with 10 nucleotides matching TRBD2. The CDR3 runs 15 residues. J lost 3 bases, V lost 0 bases, and 2 bases had no gene match. Germline V gene lookup returns CDR1 MNHNY and CDR2 SVGAGI (reference sequence). CDR3 protein: CASSYSGLADYEQYF. The CDR3, as DNA: TGTGCCAGCAGTTACTCCGGACTAGCGGACTACGAGCAGTACTTC.

Here the CDR3 DNA reads TGTGCCAGTAGAGTTGCCTTTGGTCAGGCCCTCACAGATACGCAGTATTTT. Protein product: CASRVAFGQALTDTQYF. V usage is TRBV19 and J usage is TRBJ2-3; D remains ambiguous. The CDR3 covers 17 residues. V was shortened by 6 bases and J by 2 bases, with 21 bases between the two germline ends. The V gene's germline CDR1 is LNHDA and CDR2 SQIVND (reference sequence).

The V call is TRBV9, the J call TRBJ2-2; D is undetermined. V shed 0 bases and J shed 7 bases, with 7 bases lying between them. The CDR3 loop spans 13 amino acids. In germline, CDR1 is SGDLS, CDR2 YYNGEE. In DNA, the CDR3 is TGTGCCAGCAGCGTAGGGGATAACGGGGAGCTGTTTTTT. Its protein is CASSVGDNGELFF.

The chain carries TRBV11-2 and TRBJ2-7; D possibly matches TRBD1 or TRBD2 (5 bases each). CDR3 length equals 13 residues. Germline CDR1 SGHAT, CDR2 FQNNGV. Trimming removed 0 bases at V and 4 bases at J, with 7 bases between. The CDR3 nucleotides read TGTGCCAGCAGCTTAGATTGGGGGTACGAGCAGTACTTC. This gives the protein CASSLDWGYEQYF.

This chain connects TRBV7-2 to TRBJ2-1; TRBD1 aligns across 9 bases. The CDR3 is 15 amino acids. The V gene end was trimmed by 4 bases and the J gene end by 2 bases; junction bases not matched to a gene: 3. CDR1 SGHTA and CDR2 FQGNSA come from the germline V gene. The CDR3 nucleotides are TGTGCCAGCAGCTATGACAGGGGGACCTACAATGAGCAGTTCTTC. Translated, it gives CASSYDRGTYNEQFF.

The chain uses TRBV7-9 and TRBJ2-2; D not resolved. This CDR3 is built from 14 residues. V was shortened by 0 bases and J by 4 bases, with 6 bases between the two germline ends. Germline CDR1 and CDR2: SEHNR and FQNEAQ (reference sequence). The CDR3 loop is CASSLALVTGELFF. DNA for the CDR3: TGTGCCAGCAGCTTAGCGCTAGTCACCGGGGAGCTGTTTTTT.

This sequence joins TRBV18 and TRBJ2-1; 8 positions match TRBD2. Germline CDR1 is KGHSH and CDR2 is LQKENI. The CDR3 is made up of 15 amino acids. V was clipped by 8 bases and J by 9 bases; unmatched bases: 15. Here the CDR3 reads CASQWGLGGLGEQFF. The CDR3 nucleotides read TGTGCCAGCCAATGGGGACTAGGGGGATTGGGTGAGCAGTTCTTC.

This chain connects TRBV5-5 to TRBJ2-3, with D uncertain. The germline V gene encodes CDR1 SGHKS and CDR2 YYEKEE (reference sequence). There are 11 residues in the CDR3. Trimming removed 7 bases at V and 6 bases at J, with 9 bases between. The CDR3 here is CASAVGDTQYF. In DNA, the CDR3 is TGTGCCAGCGCCGTAGGGGATACGCAGTATTTT.

This chain uses TRBV5-1 with TRBJ2-1; no clear D. The CDR3 covers 14 residues. V was trimmed by 0 bases and J by 2 bases, leaving 6 bases between them. In germline, CDR1 is SGHRS, CDR2 YFSETQ. The CDR3 region is CASSLVAPYNEQFF. Written as DNA, the CDR3 is TGCGCCAGCAGCTTGGTGGCACCCTACAATGAGCAGTTCTTC.

V is TRBV7-2 and J is TRBJ1-2; D may be TRBD1 (5 bases). CDR1 is SGHTA and CDR2 is FQGNSA in the germline V gene. The CDR3 runs 15 residues. The V end was cut by 2 bases, the J end by 5 bases, with 15 bases between. CDR3 in DNA: TGTGCCAGCAGCTTAAGCGAGGGGCCACAATATGGCTACACCTTC. This codes for CASSLSEGPQYGYTF.

This clone was seen more than once but under ten times. This chain connects TRBV11-2 to TRBJ1-1; D not resolved. CDR3 length equals 12 residues. Germline lookup yields CDR1 SGHAT and CDR2 FQNNGV. V was pared by 5 bases and J by 0 bases, with 4 bases between. CDR3 nucleotides: TGTGCCAGCAGCAACCTGAACACTGAAGCTTTCTTT. It specifies CASSNLNTEAFF.

The rearrangement uses TRBV28 and TRBJ2-3; D may be TRBD1 (6 bases). V shed 5 bases and J shed 2 bases, with 14 bases lying between them. The CDR3 is 15 amino acids. CDR1 is MDHEN, CDR2 SYDVKM, per germline. The CDR3 region is CASSLDRPTTDTQYF. CDR3 DNA sequence: TGTGCCAGCAGTCTCGACAGGCCCACCACAGATACGCAGTATTTT.

The V call is TRBV21-1, the J call TRBJ2-1; the table's TRBD1 call for D was not verified on the DNA. TRBV21-1 has pseudogene status. CDR3 length: 16 residues. CDR3 sequence reads: CASSESFSRTTPEQFF. In DNA form, the CDR3 reads TGTGCCAGCAGCGAGAGCTTTTCCCGGACAACCCCCGAGCAGTTCTTC.

The rearrangement uses TRBV5-1 and TRBJ2-7; D is perhaps TRBD1 (5 bases). Germline CDR1 is SGHRS and CDR2 is YFSETQ. Trimming cost V 6 bases and J 2 bases, with 9 bases left between them. CDR3 length equals 12 residues. CDR3 nucleotides: TGCGCCAGCAAAGGGGCCACCTACGAGCAGTACTTC. Translation gives CASKGATYEQYF.

The chain has TRBV5-1 and TRBJ2-3, with 12 bases lining up with TRBD2. The length of the CDR3 is 15 residues. Germline trimming cut 4 bases from V and 2 bases from J; bases unmatched to any gene: 2. Germline assignment: CDR1 SGHRS and CDR2 YFSETQ. CDR3 amino acids: CASSRLAGVTDTQYF. CDR3 nucleotide sequence: TGCGCCAGCAGCCGACTAGCGGGAGTCACAGATACGCAGTATTTT.

The V call is TRBV7-9, the J call TRBJ2-5; the match to TRBD2 covers 8 bases. Germline-derived CDR1 and CDR2 are SEHNR and FQNEAQ (reference sequence). The CDR3 covers 18 residues. Germline trimming cut 7 bases from V and 5 bases from J; bases unmatched to any gene: 21. The DNA of the CDR3 is TGTGCCAGCATCCGATCGGCGGTAGCGGGGACGAGAGTTGAGACCCAGTACTTC. Translating it yields CASIRSAVAGTRVETQYF.

In its sample, this clone was seen once. The V gene is TRBV19, the J gene TRBJ2-2; maybe TRBD1 (6 bases). Germline V gives CDR1 LNHDA, CDR2 SQIVND (reference sequence). This CDR3 has 15 amino acids. Trimming took 7 bases from V and 1 from J, leaving 13 bases between them. The CDR3 sequence is CASTTDRRNTGELFF. DNA of the CDR3: TGTGCCAGTACCACAGACAGGAGGAACACCGGGGAGCTGTTTTTT.